This T cell receptor (beta chain) was retrieved from a study of CD8+ T cells in alopecia areata. Turning to the study itself: Tofacitinib was taken orally by treated patients, and the dose was 5 to 10 mg twice daily.

The study team obtained lesional scalp punch biopsies and peripheral blood from alopecia areata patients. V was cut by 7 bases and J by 1 base, with 7 bases left in between. This CDR3 has 11 residues. The germline CDR1 and CDR2 sequences are SQVTM and ANQGSEA. Following extraction, RNA underwent reverse transcription to cDNA, which served as the sequencing template. Assay: immunoSEQ multiplex PCR; the TCRdb copy retains only in-frame clones and omits some. The sample shows over 150,000 clones, almost 65% of them seen only once. Sequenced here: CD4+ T cells sorted from blood, sampled at week 0. The sequence was collected from a human donor with alopecia areata. V usage is TRBV29-1 and J usage is TRBJ1-1, with D maybe TRBD1 (6 bases). DNA for the CDR3: TGCAGCGAGGACAGGAACACTGAAGCTTTCTTT. The encoded protein is CSEDRNTEAFF.